A single sample gave rise to the 25 T cell receptor beta chains below, sequenced in a study of blood T cells in healthy people across ages. A J-beta primer mix and a sample-barcoded 5' primer were used in a second PCR of about 7 to 12 cycles. TCRdb recomputed calls from the 5' RACE reads with MiXCR, one row per CDR3 protein. The table shows about 1.1 million distinct CDR3 sequences, with roughly two fifths occurring only once. The source material was blood. Receptors were obtained from a man aged 18 to 29 in good health.

This clonotype was seen a handful of times. This chain links TRBV6-5 with TRBJ2-5, with D hard to call. The CDR3 runs to 12 residues. The germline V gene has CDR1 MNHEY and CDR2 SVGAGI. V was clipped by 0 bases and J by 11 bases, with 10 bases between them. CDR3 nucleotides: TGTGCCAGCAGTTACTCGGAGAATGAGCAGTACTTC. Translation gives CASSYSENEQYF.

This clonotype was seen a few times. V is TRBV6-5 and J is TRBJ1-4; D is ambiguous. CDR1 and CDR2 (germline): MNHEY, SVGAGI. The CDR3 sequence is 14 residues long. V lost 6 bases to trimming and J lost 1 base, with 9 bases between them. The CDR3 reads CASSGRGTNEKLFF. Here the CDR3 DNA reads TGTGCCAGCAGCGGACGGGGAACTAATGAAAAACTGTTTTTT.

This clonotype was detected ten times or more. The chain carries TRBV3-1 and TRBJ2-1, with 8 bases lining up with TRBD1. From germline, CDR1 is LGHDT and CDR2 YNNKEL (reference sequence). The CDR3 runs to 14 residues. The J segment lost 7 bases and the V segment lost 6 bases, leaving 8 bases of the junction unmatched. The CDR3 is CASRATQGANEQFF. The CDR3 DNA sequence: TGTGCCAGCAGAGCGACTCAGGGGGCAAATGAGCAGTTCTTC.

The chain is built from TRBV14 and TRBJ2-5; D remains unclear. CDR1 is SGHDN and CDR2 is FVKESK in the germline V gene. V dropped 4 bases and J dropped 11 bases, with 20 bases sitting between them. CDR3 length: 14 amino acids. The CDR3 here is CASSRVDRRGEQYF. In DNA form, the CDR3 reads TGTGCCAGCAGCCGGGTGGATCGACGCGGTGAGCAGTACTTC.

The CDR3 spells CASSQVKRTVHGYTF. The DNA of the CDR3 is TGTGCCAGCAGCCAAGTTAAACGGACAGTGCATGGCTACACCTTC. The rearrangement links TRBV14 to TRBJ1-2, with D perhaps TRBD1 (6 bases). Trimming took 1 base from V and 6 from J, leaving 15 bases between them. This CDR3 has 15 amino acids. Per the germline V gene, CDR1 is SGHDN and CDR2 is FVKESK.

V gene TRBV9 combines with J gene TRBJ2-6, with D possibly matching TRBD1 (5 bases). Germline V gene sequence: CDR1 SGDLS, CDR2 YYNGEE. V was pared by 8 bases and J by 2 bases, with 17 bases between. The length of the CDR3 is 16 residues. CDR3 sequence reads: CASQGVQGTGANVLTF. The DNA of the CDR3 is TGTGCCAGTCAAGGCGTGCAGGGTACTGGGGCCAACGTCCTGACTTTC.

V gene TRBV29-1 combines with J gene TRBJ2-3, with 9 bases identical to TRBD1. CDR1 and CDR2 (germline): SQVTM, ANQGSEA. The CDR3 is 14 residues long. Germline trimming cut 7 bases from V and 6 bases from J; bases unmatched to any gene: 11. CDR3 region: CSGARRQGVDTQYF. DNA of the CDR3: TGCAGCGGAGCTAGGAGACAGGGGGTGGATACGCAGTATTTT.

The chain employs TRBV27 and TRBJ2-5; D is undetermined. The CDR3 has 14 residues. V gave up 6 bases and J gave up 4 bases, with 15 bases separating them. Germline values: CDR1 MNHEY, CDR2 SMNVEV (reference sequence). The CDR3 protein is CASSRALWRETQYF. CDR3 DNA: TGTGCCAGCAGCCGGGCCTTATGGAGAGAGACCCAGTACTTC.

On this clonotype: A junction boundary mismatches the germline segment, possibly from a read error. V gene TRBV25-1 combines with J gene TRBJ1-2; unclear D gene. The CDR3 runs to 13 residues. Germline CDR1 MGHDK, CDR2 SYGVNS. CDR3 loop: CAGSGPDLYGYTF. In DNA, the CDR3 is TGTGCCGGCAGTGGACCTGACCTCTATGGCTACACCTTC.

Details on this clonotype: Sequence at one end of the junction differs from germline and may be a read error. This sequence joins TRBV14 and TRBJ1-6; maybe TRBD1 (6 bases). This CDR3 is built from 16 residues. Germline V CDR1 and CDR2: SGHDN, FVKESK. The CDR3 region is CASSQLQGTANSPPHF. In nucleotides, the CDR3 is TGTGCCAGCAGCCAACTACAGGGAACAGCTAATTCACCCCCCCACTTT.

The V gene is TRBV7-2, the J gene TRBJ2-5; TRBD2 matches at 12 bases. Germline V gene sequence: CDR1 SGHTA, CDR2 FQGNSA. The V segment lost 5 bases and the J segment 11 bases; nucleotides outside the gene matches: 15. There are 16 residues in the CDR3. CDR3 amino acids: CASSAQATSGGNEQYF. The CDR3 coding sequence is TGTGCCAGCAGCGCACAGGCGACTAGCGGGGGTAATGAGCAGTACTTC.

The chain couples TRBV2 to TRBJ2-1, with 9 bases identical to TRBD2. Trimming took 2 bases from V and 6 from J; bases not matched to a gene: 11. Per the germline V gene, CDR1 is SNHLY and CDR2 is FYNNEI. There are 17 residues in the CDR3. CDR3: CASSEPGLAGVGNEQFF. The CDR3 DNA reads as TGTGCCAGCAGTGAACCCGGTTTAGCGGGGGTAGGCAATGAGCAGTTCTTC.

This chain links TRBV7-9 with TRBJ1-1, with 9 bases lining up with TRBD1. The V gene end was trimmed by 2 bases and the J gene end by 2 bases; junction bases not matched to a gene: 15. CDR3 length: 19 amino acids. Germline loops: CDR1 SEHNR, CDR2 FQNEAQ (reference sequence). CDR3 sequence reads: CASSLRGGQGPTRNTEAFF. CDR3 DNA: TGTGCCAGCAGCTTAAGGGGGGGACAGGGTCCGACGCGAAACACTGAAGCTTTCTTT.

The V gene is TRBV7-9, the J gene TRBJ2-1, with D possibly being TRBD1 or TRBD2 (6 bases each). V was pared by 7 bases and J by 6 bases, with 13 bases between. Germline V gene lookup returns CDR1 SEHNR and CDR2 FQNEAQ (reference sequence). The length of the CDR3 is 13 residues. Here the CDR3 reads CASTEGGFNEQFF. The CDR3 nucleotides are TGTGCCAGCACAGAGGGGGGCTTCAATGAGCAGTTCTTC.

The chain has TRBV25-1 and TRBJ2-5, with 8 bases matching TRBD1. The CDR3 is 15 amino acids. V trimming: 3 bases; J trimming: 1 base; junction bases outside the gene matches: 4. Germline loops: CDR1 MGHDK, CDR2 SYGVNS. Here the CDR3 DNA reads TGTGCCAGCAGTGATGGGACAGGACCCCAAGAGACCCAGTACTTC. It yields the protein CASSDGTGPQETQYF.

The chain joins TRBV12-3 or TRBV12-4 to TRBJ1-2, with TRBD1 matching over 7 bases. The J segment lost 4 bases and the V segment lost 5 bases, leaving 7 bases of the junction unmatched. The CDR3 covers 14 residues. The CDR3 is CASSPGTVVYGYTF. The CDR3, as DNA: TGTGCCAGCAGTCCCGGGACAGTGGTCTATGGCTACACCTTC.

In this sample, this clonotype turned up a few times. The chain is built from TRBV20-1 and TRBJ1-2; possibly TRBD1 for D (5 bases). The germline gives CDR1 DFQATT, CDR2 SNEGSKA (reference sequence). Trimming removed 0 bases at V and 7 bases at J, with 15 bases between. The CDR3 contains 14 residues. For the CDR3, the DNA is TGCAGTGCTAGAGATAAAACGGGGCCCCTTGGCTACACCTTC. Encoded protein: CSARDKTGPLGYTF.

V gene TRBV11-2 combines with J gene TRBJ2-1, with 9 positions matching TRBD2. CDR1 SGHAT and CDR2 FQNNGV come from the germline V gene. This CDR3 has 15 amino acids. V was clipped by 5 bases and J by 6 bases; unmatched bases: 8. As DNA, the CDR3 is TGTGCCAGCAGCACTACCGGGACTAGCCCCAATGAGCAGTTCTTC. Translating gives CASSTTGTSPNEQFF. The whole variable domain, remainder taken from reference TRBV11-2 and TRBJ2-1, is EAGVAQSPRYKIIEKRQSVAFWCNPISGHATLYWYQQILGQGPKLLIQFQNNGVVDDSQLPKDRFSAERLKGVDSTLKIQPAKLEDSAVYLCASSTTGTSPNEQFFGPGTRLTVL.

This clonotype has a handful of counts. V and J are TRBV20-1 and TRBJ2-3, with 8 positions matching TRBD2. Germline CDR1 DFQATT, CDR2 SNEGSKA (reference sequence). Trimming took 0 bases from V and 3 from J; bases not matched to a gene: 5. The CDR3 length is 15 residues. The CDR3 coding sequence is TGCAGTGCTAGAGAGTCGGGGGGGAGTACAGATACGCAGTATTTT. Translated, it gives CSARESGGSTDTQYF.

A few counts support this clonotype. This sequence joins TRBV9 and TRBJ1-2, with D possibly matching TRBD1 (6 bases). Trimming pared 4 bases from V and 1 base from J, leaving 20 bases between. Germline V gene lookup returns CDR1 SGDLS and CDR2 YYNGEE. The CDR3 length is 17 residues. The CDR3 bases are TGTGCCAGCAGCTCCCCAGGGGCACTAACATTTAACTATGGCTACACCTTC. Protein sequence: CASSSPGALTFNYGYTF.

This clonotype appeared a few times. This rearrangement joins TRBV5-6 to TRBJ2-3, with TRBD2 matching 7 bases. The CDR3 has 15 residues. Unmatched junction bases numbered 7, after V lost 4 bases and J lost 2 bases. Per the germline V gene, CDR1 is SGHDT and CDR2 is YYEEEE. CDR3 DNA sequence: TGTGCCAGCAGCCCAGCGGGGTTATTCACAGATACGCAGTATTTT. This encodes CASSPAGLFTDTQYF.

The chain links TRBV2 to TRBJ2-5; D is tentatively TRBD1 or TRBD2 (5 bases each). The germline V and J ends were trimmed by 8 bases and 11 bases, with 24 bases remaining between them. The CDR3 extends over 14 amino acids. Germline V gene data show CDR1 as SNHLY and CDR2 as FYNNEI. As DNA, the CDR3 is TGTGCCAGCGTTACCAGGGTAAACGGGGATGAGCAGTACTTC. Translating gives CASVTRVNGDEQYF.

The rearrangement links TRBV5-1 to TRBJ2-2; a possible D gene is TRBD1 (6 bases). The ends were cut back, 2 bases at V and 2 bases at J, with 13 bases in the middle. The germline V gene encodes CDR1 SGHRS and CDR2 YFSETQ. The CDR3 extends over 16 amino acids. CDR3 protein: CASSLPRQANTGELFF. CDR3 nucleotide sequence: TGCGCCAGCAGCTTACCACGACAGGCTAACACCGGGGAGCTGTTTTTT.

This chain joins TRBV15 and TRBJ1-1; D is undetermined. The V end lost 0 bases, the J end lost 0 bases, and 11 bases lay between the germline ends. Germline CDR1 and CDR2: LNHNV and YYDKDF (reference sequence). The CDR3 is made up of 16 amino acids. CDR3 sequence reads: CATSRDPTDMNTEAFF. Written as DNA, the CDR3 is TGTGCCACCAGCAGAGATCCGACGGATATGAACACTGAAGCTTTCTTT. The variable domain in full, with the rest retrieved from reference TRBV15 and TRBJ1-1, is DAMVIQNPRYQVTQFGKPVTLSCSQTLNHNVMYWYQQKSSQAPKLLFHYYDKDFNNEADTPDNFQSRRPNTSFCFLDIRSPGLGDTAMYLCATSRDPTDMNTEAFFGQGTRLTVV.

The chain carries TRBV28 and TRBJ2-7, with D perhaps given as TRBD1 or TRBD2 (5 bases each). There are 16 residues in the CDR3. CDR1 and CDR2 from the germline V gene are MDHEN and SYDVKM. V lost 5 bases and J 3 bases, leaving 20 bases between the germline ends. The CDR3 DNA sequence: TGTGCCAGCAGTCGCCACCGTGGGACGCCAAACTACGAGCAGTACTTC. Translating it yields CASSRHRGTPNYEQYF. Full variable domain (outside the CDR3, taken from reference TRBV28 and TRBJ2-7): DVKVTQSSRYLVKRTGEKVFLECVQDMDHENMFWYRQDPGLGLRLIYFSYDVKMKEKGDIPEGYSVSREKKERFSLILESASTNQTSMYLCASSRHRGTPNYEQYFGPGTRLTVT.